A single sample gave rise to the 10 T cell receptor beta chains below, sequenced in a study of shared T cell receptors in the human thymus. Clones were read by immunoSEQ multiplex PCR, and TCRdb kept only the in-frame ones, dropping some. The table has hundreds of thousands of clones, over 90% seen once. Sequencing was done on a sample of thymocytes. The source is a human donor.

The rearrangement links TRBV7-2 to TRBJ1-3; D call uncertain. The V gene lost 5 bases and the J gene lost 0 bases, with 11 bases spanning the gap. CDR3 length equals 15 residues. CDR1 is SGHTA and CDR2 is FQGNSA in the germline V gene. The CDR3 coding sequence is TGTGCCAGCAGCAAGCGGACGGTCTCTGGAAACACCATATATTTT. It yields the protein CASSKRTVSGNTIYF.

Note on this clone: Other DNA sequences of this sample code for an identical CDR3. The rearrangement uses TRBV27 and TRBJ2-2, with D possibly matching TRBD1 (6 bases). Trimming took off 2 bases at V and 6 bases at J, with 10 bases between the two ends. The germline gives CDR1 MNHEY, CDR2 SMNVEV (reference sequence). This CDR3 contains 14 residues. Written as DNA, the CDR3 is TGTGCCAGCAGTTTACTAGGGGGTGCCGGGGAGCTGTTTTTT. Translated: CASSLLGGAGELFF.

The chain combines TRBV7-9 with TRBJ1-1; D not certain. Trimming pared 1 base from V and 13 bases from J, leaving 13 bases between. CDR1 is SEHNR and CDR2 is FQNEAQ in the germline V gene (reference sequence). This CDR3 spans 12 amino acids. CDR3 loop: CASSLVGGFDFF. In DNA form, the CDR3 reads TGTGCCAGCAGCTTAGTGGGAGGGTTTGATTTCTTT.

The chain couples TRBV28 to TRBJ2-5; 12 bases fit TRBD1. With 5 bases clipped from V and 5 bases from J, the junction kept 12 bases outside the gene matches. CDR1 is MDHEN and CDR2 is SYDVKM in the germline V gene. CDR3 size: 17 residues. CDR3 amino acids: CASSPSGTGGWGETQYF. The CDR3 region has the DNA TGTGCCAGCAGTCCGTCCGGGACAGGGGGCTGGGGGGAGACCCAGTACTTC.

The J gene is TRBJ1-2, the V gene TRBV28; perhaps TRBD1 as D (6 bases). CDR1 is MDHEN, CDR2 SYDVKM, per germline. The CDR3 has 17 amino acids. Trimming pared 6 bases from V and 7 bases from J, leaving 27 bases between. The CDR3, as DNA: TGTGCCAGCAGCCCCATCCTGACAGGACCGCTTAGTTGTGGCTACACCTTC. Translating it yields CASSPILTGPLSCGYTF.

CDR3 protein: CATGCQQYF. The CDR3 DNA reads as TGTGCCACCGGGTGTCAGCAGTACTTC. The chain couples TRBV6-1 to TRBJ2-5; D is uncertain. Germline V gives CDR1 MNHNS, CDR2 SASEGT. Trimming cost V 10 bases and J 11 bases, with 11 bases left between them. The CDR3 sequence is 9 residues long.

V usage is TRBV9 and J usage is TRBJ2-1, with TRBD2 matching 12 bases. CDR3 size: 19 residues. V was clipped by 4 bases and J by 8 bases; unmatched bases: 19. Germline V gene sequence: CDR1 SGDLS, CDR2 YYNGEE. DNA for the CDR3: TGTGCCAGCAGCCCACGACTAGCGGGAGCTTCTACGGCGGGCGATGAGCAGTTCTTC. Amino acid sequence: CASSPRLAGASTAGDEQFF.

CDR3 bases: TGTGCCACCAGTTCTCGCCCGGCGTCGAACACCGGGGAGCTGTTTTTT. Translating it yields CATSSRPASNTGELFF. This rearrangement joins TRBV15 to TRBJ2-2, with unresolved D. The CDR3 runs 16 residues. Trimming cost V 6 bases and J 0 bases, with 14 bases left between them. Germline assignment: CDR1 LNHNV and CDR2 YYDKDF (reference sequence).

This chain links TRBV9 with TRBJ2-7; 7 bases are shared with TRBD2. V trimming: 0 bases; J trimming: 7 bases; junction bases outside the gene matches: 19. The length of the CDR3 is 18 residues. Germline CDR1 is SGDLS and CDR2 is YYNGEE. CDR3 nucleotides: TGTGCCAGCAGCGTAGCGATAGGGACTGGGGCGGGAGACGGGGAGCAGTACTTC. Translated: CASSVAIGTGAGDGEQYF.

The V call is TRBV9, the J call TRBJ2-5, with D uncertain. The end of the DNA fits TRBJ2-7 better, so the J call may be wrong. CDR3 length: 15 residues. Germline V lookup: CDR1 SGDLS, CDR2 YYNGEE. CDR3 amino acids: CASSVAAQPSYEQYF. The CDR3 DNA reads TGTGCCAGCAGCGTAGCAGCCCAGCCCTCCTACGAGCAGTACTTC.